This T cell receptor (beta chain) was captured by sequencing in a study of T cells in Graves' hyperthyroidism and ophthalmopathy. Study-wide results and limits: Ophthalmopathy was distinguished from stable hyperthyroidism by 13 V-J signatures.

RNA transcripts were the template for amplifying TCR beta CDR3 regions. The primer set for the first-round RT-PCR of the TCR CDR3 was HTBI. TCRdb fed the multiplex PCR reads into MiXCR, producing one record per CDR3 protein. The sample consists of fewer than 400,000 distinct CDR3 sequences, approximately 25% of them appearing once. The CDR3 has 15 residues. Germline-derived CDR1 and CDR2 are SGHAT and FQNNGV. Losses at the gene ends were 2 bases for V and 0 bases for J; bases not matched to a gene: 4. Absent ophthalmopathy progression within 18 months defined stable Graves' hyperthyroidism. Investigators excluded patients with uncontrolled infection, other autoimmune disease, pregnancy or lactation. Diagnoses used clinical symptoms, serum thyroxine and TRAb, thyroid ultrasound and orbital computed tomography. As to this clonotype: The antigen is not known.

Sequenced material: blood. V gene TRBV11-2 combines with J gene TRBJ2-7, with TRBD1 matching over 7 bases. The sequence came from a man between 50 and 59 years old with Graves' hyperthyroidism. The CDR3: CASSLQGDLSYEQYF. The CDR3 DNA reads as TGTGCCAGCAGCTTACAGGGGGATCTCTCCTACGAGCAGTACTTC.